The next 13 T cell receptor beta chains were all read from a single sample in a study of blood T cell repertoires in COVID-19. Libraries were prepared by immunoSEQ multiplex PCR; TCRdb keeps only in-frame clonotypes and omits some of them. The table lists roughly 210,000 clones, roughly 90% of them singletons. The sequencing input was peripheral blood. The origin of the receptors is a man aged 65-85 years with acute or convalescent COVID-19.

This chain links TRBV3-1 (or the pseudogene TRBV3-2) with TRBJ2-2; 10 positions match TRBD1. V dropped 4 bases and J dropped 3; count of bases not matched to a gene: 5. The CDR3 is made up of 16 amino acids. The V gene's germline CDR1 is LGHDT and CDR2 YNNKEL (reference sequence). The CDR3 DNA reads TGTGCCAGCAGCCCACGGGACAGGGGTTACACCGGGGAGCTGTTTTTT. Amino acids: CASSPRDRGYTGELFF.

The rearrangement joins TRBV10-3 to TRBJ2-7, with TRBD2 matching over 9 bases. The V segment lost 6 bases and the J segment 0 bases; nucleotides outside the gene matches: 9. CDR3 length: 16 amino acids. Germline V lookup: CDR1 ENHRY, CDR2 SYGVKD. CDR3 residues: CAIRPTLAGSSYEQYF. CDR3 DNA sequence: TGTGCCATCAGACCCACCCTAGCGGGGAGCTCCTACGAGCAGTACTTC.

This rearrangement joins TRBV10-3 to TRBJ2-3; 9 bases fit TRBD1. With 4 bases clipped from V and 2 bases from J, the junction kept 7 bases outside the gene matches. CDR1 is ENHRY, CDR2 SYGVKD, per germline. The CDR3 contains 16 residues. The CDR3 sequence is CAISVTGTGTTDTQYF. DNA for the CDR3: TGTGCCATCAGTGTTACCGGGACAGGGACCACAGATACGCAGTATTTT.

V is TRBV12-3 or TRBV12-4 and J is TRBJ1-1; D is undetermined. With 6 bases removed from V and 0 bases from J, the gap between germline ends came to 8 bases. The CDR3 is 13 residues long. The CDR3 bases are TGTGCCAGCAGGAGGGAGTTGAACACTGAAGCTTTCTTT. Its translation: CASRRELNTEAFF.

The chain employs TRBV2 and TRBJ2-5; TRBD2 is a possible D gene (5 bases). Germline V gives CDR1 SNHLY, CDR2 FYNNEI. The V end was cut by 6 bases, the J end by 5 bases, with 10 bases between. The CDR3 spans 12 residues. CDR3 amino acids: CASSVKRETQYF. Written as DNA, the CDR3 is TGTGCCAGCAGCGTAAAGCGGGAGACCCAGTACTTC.

V is TRBV9 and J is TRBJ1-5, with TRBD1 identical over 7 bases. Germline CDR1 reads SGDLS; CDR2 reads YYNGEE. CDR3 length: 15 residues. Trimming cost V 3 bases and J 1 base; bases outside gene matches: 4. The CDR3 sequence is CASSAGTESNQPQHF. The CDR3 nucleotides read TGTGCCAGCAGCGCCGGGACAGAGAGCAATCAGCCCCAGCATTTT.

V is TRBV6-2 or TRBV6-3 and J is TRBJ1-5; 9 bases are shared with TRBD1. The germline V gene encodes CDR1 MNHEY and CDR2 SVGEGT. CDR3 size: 16 residues. Losses at the gene ends were 4 bases for V and 7 bases for J; bases not matched to a gene: 11. The CDR3: CASSSHSTGGKQPQHF. The DNA of the CDR3 is TGTGCCAGCAGTTCCCATTCGACAGGGGGGAAGCAGCCCCAGCATTTT.

This CDR3 is CASSESRGNAEPQHF. In DNA, the CDR3 is TGTGCCAGCAGTGAGAGTCGAGGGAACGCGGAGCCCCAGCATTTT. The genes are TRBV6-1 and TRBJ1-5; D uncertain. Trimming took 3 bases from V and 8 from J, leaving 17 bases between them. Germline V gene sequence: CDR1 MNHNS, CDR2 SASEGT. The CDR3 is made up of 15 amino acids.

The chain has TRBV4-1 and TRBJ2-3; 10 bases agree with TRBD2. CDR3 length: 16 amino acids. After removal of 0 bases from V and 6 bases from J, the junction contained 6 bases not matched to a gene. Germline CDR1 MGHRA, CDR2 YSYEKL. The CDR3 protein is CASSQDSSGSKDTQYF. The CDR3 coding sequence is TGCGCCAGCAGCCAAGATTCTAGCGGGAGTAAGGATACGCAGTATTTT.

V usage is TRBV12-3 or TRBV12-4 and J usage is TRBJ2-6; D might be TRBD2 (6 bases). Trimming stripped 8 bases from V and 5 bases from J, with 10 bases between. The CDR3 is 13 amino acids. CDR3 DNA: TGTGCCAGCTCGCGGGGTAGGGCCAACGTCCTGACTTTC. Translating it yields CASSRGRANVLTF.

Turning to this clone: The same CDR3 also results from other DNA sequences found in this sample. The chain combines TRBV27 with TRBJ1-1; TRBD1 might be the D (5 bases). Germline CDR1 reads MNHEY; CDR2 reads SMNVEV (reference sequence). The CDR3 loop spans 14 amino acids. V gave up 3 bases and J gave up 5 bases, with 13 bases separating them. Here the CDR3 DNA reads TGTGCCAGCAGTTTGAGGCAGGGCAGAACTGAAGCTTTCTTT. It yields the protein CASSLRQGRTEAFF.

The chain is built from TRBV19 and TRBJ1-5; 10 bases match TRBD1. J gave up 2 bases and V 2 bases, and 3 bases lay outside the gene matches. The CDR3 totals 16 residues. Germline CDR1 is LNHDA and CDR2 is SQIVND (reference sequence). As DNA, the CDR3 is TGTGCCAGTAGTATATGGGGGACAGGGGGCAATCAGCCCCAGCATTTT. Its translation: CASSIWGTGGNQPQHF.

This chain links TRBV7-8 with TRBJ1-1; maybe TRBD1 (6 bases). This CDR3 spans 12 amino acids. V was cut by 8 bases and J by 3 bases, with 10 bases left in between. Germline assignment: CDR1 SGHVS and CDR2 FQNEAQ. The CDR3 here is CASQGYDTEAFF. CDR3 in DNA: TGTGCCAGCCAGGGGTATGACACTGAAGCTTTCTTT. Full variable domain (remainder filled in from reference TRBV7-8 and TRBJ1-1): GAGVSQSPRYKVAKRGQDVALRCDPISGHVSLFWYQQALGQGPEFLTYFQNEAQLDKSGLPSDRFFAERPEGSVSTLKIQRTQQEDSAVYLCASQGYDTEAFFGQGTRLTVV.